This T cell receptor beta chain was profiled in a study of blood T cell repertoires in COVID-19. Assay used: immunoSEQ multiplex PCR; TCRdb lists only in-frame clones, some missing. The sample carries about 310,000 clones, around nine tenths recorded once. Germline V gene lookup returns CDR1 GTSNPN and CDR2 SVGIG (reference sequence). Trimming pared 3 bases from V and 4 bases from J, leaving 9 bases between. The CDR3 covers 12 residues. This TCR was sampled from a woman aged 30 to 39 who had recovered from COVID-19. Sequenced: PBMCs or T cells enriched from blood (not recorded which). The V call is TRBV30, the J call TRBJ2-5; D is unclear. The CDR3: CAWREIAETQYF. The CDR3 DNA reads TGTGCCTGGAGGGAAATAGCAGAGACCCAGTACTTC.